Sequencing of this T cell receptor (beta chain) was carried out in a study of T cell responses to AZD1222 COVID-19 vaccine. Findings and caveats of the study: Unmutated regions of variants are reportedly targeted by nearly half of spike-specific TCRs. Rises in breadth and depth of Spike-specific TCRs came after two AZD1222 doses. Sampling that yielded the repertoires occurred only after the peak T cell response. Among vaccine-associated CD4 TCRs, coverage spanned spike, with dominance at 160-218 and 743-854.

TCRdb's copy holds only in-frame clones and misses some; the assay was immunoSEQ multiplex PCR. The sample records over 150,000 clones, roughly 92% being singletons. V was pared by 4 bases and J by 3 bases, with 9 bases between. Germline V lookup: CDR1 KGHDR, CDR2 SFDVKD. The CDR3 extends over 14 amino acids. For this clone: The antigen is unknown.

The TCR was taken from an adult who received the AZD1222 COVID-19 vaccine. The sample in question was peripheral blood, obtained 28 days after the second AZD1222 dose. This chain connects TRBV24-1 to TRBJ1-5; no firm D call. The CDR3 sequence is CATSDGLINQPQHF. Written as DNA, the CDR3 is TGTGCCACCAGTGACGGGCTGATCAATCAGCCCCAGCATTTT.